These 16 T cell receptor beta chains share one sample of origin, sequenced in a study of T cells in severe cutaneous drug reactions. Carbamazepine had induced Stevens-Johnson syndrome or toxic epidermal necrolysis in the sequenced donors. Libraries were made by iRepertoire multiplex PCR with TCR subtype-specific primers for bulk and single-cell sequencing. TCRdb processed the multiplex PCR reads again and assigns one entry to each CDR3 protein, with no DNA. The listing contains around 2,000 distinct CDR3 sequences. Sequences were obtained from PBMCs. These receptors were taken from a human donor with Stevens-Johnson syndrome, a severe cutaneous drug reaction.

This clonotype ranks as medium-sized in terms of frequency. The chain carries TRBV12-3 or TRBV12-4 and TRBJ1-3. This CDR3 is 12 amino acids long. CDR3 region: CASSSGGNTIYF.

Considering frequency, this clonotype is medium-sized. The rearrangement joins TRBV13 to TRBJ1-1; TCRdb indicates TRBD1, and absent DNA this call remains unverified. Germline V lookup: CDR1 PRHDT, CDR2 FYEKMQ (reference sequence). The CDR3 runs 14 residues. CDR3 residues: CASSLAGGRSEAFF.

Its frequency marks this clonotype as medium-sized. V and J are TRBV9 and TRBJ1-1. Per the germline V gene, CDR1 is SGDLS and CDR2 is YYNGEE. The CDR3 is made up of 15 amino acids. CDR3 sequence reads: CASSVSLGKNTEAFF.

J is TRBJ1-6 and V is TRBV9. CDR1 is SGDLS, CDR2 YYNGEE, per germline. CDR3 length: 23 residues. The chain's CDR3 is CASSVTQGEEQKGDIGTNSPLHF.

Considering frequency, this clonotype is large. This chain links TRBV27 with TRBJ2-5. This CDR3 region has 13 residues. The germline CDR1 and CDR2 sequences are MNHEY and SMNVEV (reference sequence). CDR3 region: CASSFGASETQYF.

This CDR3 reads CASSEAGLFYEQYF. The chain couples TRBV25-1 to TRBJ2-7; TCRdb's D gene call, TRBD2, goes unchecked for lack of DNA. Germline V CDR1 and CDR2: MGHDK, SYGVNS. This CDR3 has 14 residues.

The chain joins TRBV2 to TRBJ2-4; TCRdb's D call, TRBD1, is unchecked because there is no DNA. Germline V gene data show CDR1 as SNHLY and CDR2 as FYNNEI. CDR3 size: 14 residues. CDR3 region: CASSEGAAKNIQYF.

This clonotype is called medium-sized based on its frequency. The chain couples TRBV4-3 to TRBJ1-1. CDR1 and CDR2 (germline): LGHNA, YSLEER. The CDR3 consists of 14 residues. CDR3 sequence: CASSPWDLNTEAFF.

By frequency, this clonotype registers large. The chain couples TRBV6-2 or TRBV6-3 to TRBJ2-2. The CDR3 consists of 13 residues. Germline CDR1 and CDR2: MNHEY and SVGEGT. CDR3 sequence: CASSYFFVGELFF.

This clonotype shows up as medium-sized (0.01 to 0.1%) by frequency. This chain links TRBV6-5 with TRBJ1-2. The CDR3 contains 17 residues. Germline-derived CDR1 and CDR2 are MNHEY and SVGAGI. The CDR3 reads CASSYWGRGPTNYGYTF.

This clonotype registers medium-sized by frequency. The rearrangement joins TRBV28 to TRBJ1-5; TCRdb returns TRBD1, unconfirmable since there is no DNA. CDR3 length equals 15 residues. The germline CDR1 and CDR2 sequences are MDHEN and SYDVKM. CDR3 sequence reads: CASSTGQGINQPQHF.

The chain couples TRBV27 to TRBJ2-3; the TRBD2 assignment by TCRdb is unverifiable without DNA. Germline V gene sequence: CDR1 MNHEY, CDR2 SMNVEV (reference sequence). The CDR3 totals 17 residues. The CDR3 region is CASSLIGASGGADTQYF.

V gene TRBV11-1 combines with J gene TRBJ2-5; lacking DNA, the TRBD1 call made by TCRdb goes unchecked. This CDR3 is 17 amino acids long. From germline, CDR1 is SGHAT and CDR2 FQDESV (reference sequence). CDR3 sequence reads: CASSLAPLRREQETQYF.

Judged by frequency, this clonotype is medium-sized. V and J are TRBV4-2 and TRBJ2-1; TCRdb names TRBD1, which stays unverified in the absence of DNA. Per the germline V gene, CDR1 is LGHNA and CDR2 is YNFKEQ. The CDR3 runs to 18 residues. Here the CDR3 reads CASSQPTAGTGDYNEQFF.

This clonotype counts as medium-sized by frequency. This sequence joins TRBV5-8 and TRBJ1-2; TCRdb proposes TRBD1, but this gene call is untestable without DNA. The CDR3 runs to 13 residues. Germline lookup yields CDR1 SGHTS and CDR2 YDEGEE. The CDR3 region is CASTWTGGIGYTF. Together with reference TRBV5-8 and TRBJ1-2, the CDR3 gives the full variable domain: EAGVTQSPTHLIKTRGQQATLRCSPISGHTSVYWYQQALGLGLQFLLWYDEGEERNRGNFPPRFSGRQFPNYSSELNVNALELEDSALYLCASTWTGGIGYTFGSGTRLTVV.

The rearrangement links TRBV5-4 to TRBJ1-1. CDR3 length: 15 amino acids. Germline CDR1 reads SGHNT; CDR2 reads YYREEE (reference sequence). The CDR3 sequence: CASSLVRGPNTEAFF.